A selection of T cell receptor beta chains follows, all from one sample in a study of blood T cell repertoires in COVID-19. Produced via immunoSEQ multiplex PCR; TCRdb's table is partial and in-frame only. Counted here are roughly 240,000 clones, almost 85% occurring once; the ten biggest clones make up more than 4.5%. The sequencing input was peripheral blood. These receptor sequences come from a man aged 50 to 59 with COVID-19, enrolled during active disease. CDR3s leave out the opening cysteine and the closing phenylalanine or tryptophan. Clone size is given for some rows only: seen once, a few or many times, or a class if the clone is expanded.

TRBV6-2/TRBV6-3	TRBJ2-1	NA	ASSYPRSYNEQF
TRBV7-2	TRBJ1-5	NA	ASSYRADSNQPQH
TRBV6-2/TRBV6-3	TRBJ2-7	NA	ASRPPGVDYEQY
TRBV21-1	TRBJ2-7	once	ASSKVPQGLAGINLGPFEQY
TRBV5-4	TRBJ2-1	NA	ASSTLASVTYNEQF
TRBV28	TRBJ1-2	NA	ASIKQGRLYGYT
TRBV7-9	TRBJ1-4	NA	ASSLAPDRANEKLF
TRBV30	TRBJ2-2	NA	AWRAQGAWTGELF
TRBV6-1	TRBJ1-2	NA	ASSEWVAGSSYT
TRBV15	TRBJ2-6	NA	ATSRDGPTGANVLT
TRBV4-3	TRBJ2-4	many	ASSQERQQFLLQY
TRBV9	TRBJ2-5	NA	ASSVGAGGLETQY
TRBV4-2	TRBJ2-5	NA	ASSHGGLAGGRETQY
TRBV2	TRBJ2-7	NA	ATRGKLAYEQY
TRBV5-4	TRBJ1-1	NA	ASSLGQGAGGSEAF
TRBV30	TRBJ1-3	NA	AHNDRLYGNTIY
TRBV9	TRBJ1-3	NA	ASSPGQERNTIY
TRBV5-4	TRBJ2-5	NA	ASSLVPDSPKETQY
TRBV12-3/TRBV12-4	TRBJ2-2	NA	ASRTANTGELF
TRBV29-1	TRBJ2-1	NA	SVYDRTSGNRGGGYNEQF
TRBV9	TRBJ2-3	NA	ASSARQGPPTDTQY
TRBV9	TRBJ2-3	NA	ASSVARTSSTDTQY
TRBV11-2	TRBJ1-1	NA	ASSSGQSMNTEAF
TRBV28	TRBJ2-1	NA	ASRGISGGAAGEQF
TRBV11-2	TRBJ2-5	NA	ASSPGGLPETQY
TRBV5-4	TRBJ2-5	NA	ASSPWGGAGQETQY
TRBV27	TRBJ1-6	once	ASSLVSSYNSPLH
TRBV18	TRBJ2-5	NA	ASSRYPGQGLYQETQY
TRBV19	TRBJ2-3	NA	ASSGGTGGTDTQY
TRBV4-3	TRBJ2-3	NA	ASSQDWAGGPSDTQY
TRBV30	TRBJ2-3	NA	ACHSPVTQY
TRBV7-3	TRBJ2-7	NA	ASSPASGGSYEQY
TRBV28	TRBJ2-7	once	ASRPTSGGLYEQY
TRBV3-1/TRBV3-2	TRBJ2-1	NA	ASSKAGTYNEQF
TRBV10-3	TRBJ2-5	NA	AISESRRLIQETQY